The subject of this entry is one TCR beta chain. The data stem from a study of technical replicates of blood from four donors. Clones were read by immunoSEQ multiplex PCR, and TCRdb kept only the in-frame ones, dropping some. This table holds tens of thousands of clones, around 97% found once. With V trimmed by 6 bases and J by 4 bases, 10 bases remained unmatched. This CDR3 has 16 amino acids. Per germline, CDR1 WSHSY and CDR2 SAAADI. The source of this sequence is a human donor in good health. J is TRBJ1-4 and V is TRBV10-2; TRBD1 matches at 8 bases. The sample comprised T cells isolated from PBMCs. The CDR3 spells CASSLNQGAVNEKLFF. The CDR3 region has the DNA TGCGCCAGCAGCCTAAATCAGGGGGCAGTTAATGAAAAACTGTTTTTT.